Listed below are T cell receptor beta chains from one sample, sequenced in a study of shared clonotypes between healthy human individuals. The assay was immunoSEQ multiplex PCR, and TCRdb's table has in-frame clones only and misses some. The repertoire consists of about 660,000 clones, with approximately 79% occurring once and the leading ten covering about 1.8%. The sample was memory CD4+ T cells sorted from blood. Receptors were obtained from a woman in her twenties or thirties in good health. CDR3s include the opening cysteine and the closing phenylalanine or tryptophan. D genes are given only for firm matches. Size is omitted from some rows. Given values are once, few, many or a class for expanded clones.

d_call j_call v_call clone_size cdr3_nt cdr3_aa
TRBD2 TRBJ2-7 TRBV13 NA TGTGCCAGCAGCCATCGGACTAGCGGCCATTCGAGGGGGTACTTC CASSHRTSGHSRGYF
TRBD1 TRBJ2-2 TRBV29-1 NA TGCAGCGTTGAGAGACAGGGGGCCGGGGAGCTGTTTTTT CSVERQGAGELFF
TRBD1 TRBJ2-7 TRBV5-1 many TGCGCCAGCAGCTTGGGGGACAGGGACTCACCCGAGCAGTACTTC CASSLGDRDSPEQYF
NA TRBJ1-2 TRBV15 NA TGTGCCACCAGCAGATTTAGTGGGGCAGACCCCGATCAGGGCTACACCTTC CATSRFSGADPDQGYTF
NA TRBJ2-3 TRBV27 once TGTGCCAGCAGTTCACCTAGCATGCTAAGGGGAGATACGCAGTATTTT CASSSPSMLRGDTQYF
NA TRBJ2-7 TRBV4-1 NA TGCGCCAGCAGCCAAGAGACCGCTGTGGTATACGAGCAGTACTTC CASSQETAVVYEQYF
NA TRBJ1-1 TRBV6-1 NA TGTGCCAGCAGTGAAGCTCAGTGGGGTCAGAGGCTGAACACTGAAGCTTTCTTT CASSEAQWGQRLNTEAFF
NA TRBJ2-1 TRBV28 few TGTGCCAGCAGGCCGGCCCGTCGGTACTCCTACAATGAGCAGTTCTTC CASRPARRYSYNEQFF
NA TRBJ2-7 TRBV29-1 once TGCAGCGTCCTGTCAGGCTACGAGCAGTACTTC CSVLSGYEQYF
NA TRBJ2-1 TRBV10-1 NA TGCGCCAGCCCCCGGGGTGTAGGGAATGAGCAGTTCTTC CASPRGVGNEQFF
NA TRBJ1-2 TRBV7-2 NA TGTGCCAGCAGCTCAGGCAGAAACTATGGCTACACCTTC CASSSGRNYGYTF
NA TRBJ2-6 TRBV5-1 NA TGCGCCAGCAGCTTAGACGGTATGTCTGGGGCCAACGTCCTGACTTTC CASSLDGMSGANVLTF
TRBD2 TRBJ2-5 TRBV5-1 NA TGCGCCAGCAGCTGGACTCGGACTAGCGGGAGAGGAGAGACCCAGTACTTC CASSWTRTSGRGETQYF
TRBD1 TRBJ2-7 TRBV2 NA TGTGCCAGCAGGGGACAGGGGAGGTCAGGCGAGCAGTACTTC CASRGQGRSGEQYF
NA TRBJ1-5 TRBV6-1 NA TGTGCCAGCAGTGTTTCAGGGGCGGGGAGCAATCAGCCCCAGCATTTT CASSVSGAGSNQPQHF
TRBD1 TRBJ2-7 TRBV10-1 NA TGCGCCAGCAGTGAGGGGACAGGCTACGAGCAGTACTTC CASSEGTGYEQYF
TRBD2 TRBJ2-1 TRBV10-1 NA TGCGCCAGCAGCATGTTAGCGGGAACTTACAATGAGCAGTTCTTC CASSMLAGTYNEQFF
NA TRBJ2-7 TRBV6-1 NA TGTGCCAGCAGACGGGGTATAGAGCAGTACTTC CASRRGIEQYF
NA TRBJ2-7 TRBV27 NA TGTGCCAGCAGTTCCCTAACAGGGTATTTATACGAGCAGTACTTC CASSSLTGYLYEQYF
NA TRBJ2-5 TRBV7-7 NA TGTGCCAGCAGCTTTTTGGACGGTTCGGGAGAGACCCAGTACTTC CASSFLDGSGETQYF
TRBD1 TRBJ2-3 TRBV4-1 NA TGCGCCAGCACCCAAGGACAGGGGGCCGCAGATACGCAGTATTTT CASTQGQGAADTQYF
NA TRBJ1-2 TRBV2 few TGTGCCAGCAATGTCCGCGACATAACTAACTATGGCTACACCTTC CASNVRDITNYGYTF
NA TRBJ1-4 TRBV5-1 NA TGCGCCAGCAGCTTGGCCAACCAGGGAGGTGAAAAACTGTTTTTT CASSLANQGGEKLFF
TRBD2 TRBJ2-1 TRBV4-1 NA TGCGCCACCCAAAGACTAGCGGGAGTGGAATACAATGAGCAGTTCTTC CATQRLAGVEYNEQFF
NA TRBJ2-7 TRBV5-4 NA TGTGCCAGCAGCTCTCCCATGGGGGGCAGCTCCTACGAGCAGTACTTC CASSSPMGGSSYEQYF
TRBD1 TRBJ2-5 TRBV7-3 NA TGTGCCAGCGGAAAAGGGACAGGGGAGACCCAGTACTTC CASGKGTGETQYF
NA TRBJ1-1 TRBV7-2 NA TGTGCCAGCAGCTATCCCCCTCGGGGCAGGGGAGGCACTGAAGCTTTCTTT CASSYPPRGRGGTEAFF
NA TRBJ1-5 TRBV28 NA TGTGCCAGCAGTATATTAAATCAGCCCCAGCATTTT CASSILNQPQHF
NA TRBJ1-3 TRBV12-2 NA TGTGCAAGTGGGATATTGACAACTGGAAACACCATATATTTT CASGILTTGNTIYF
TRBD1 TRBJ2-4 TRBV11-2 NA TGTGCCAGCAGCTCCCCCGCGGGACAGGGTATATTCCAGTACTTC CASSSPAGQGIFQYF
TRBD1 TRBJ2-7 TRBV9 many TGTGCCAGCAGCGTAGCCCGACAGGGTCCGGGCGAGCAGTACTTC CASSVARQGPGEQYF
NA TRBJ2-5 TRBV5-4 NA TGTGCCAGCAGCTTGCAGGCGAAAGAGACCCAGTACTTC CASSLQAKETQYF
NA TRBJ1-2 TRBV7-9 NA TGTGCCAGCAGCTTAGCTTCTTGGGGGCTTGACTATGGCTACACCTTC CASSLASWGLDYGYTF
TRBD2 TRBJ2-5 TRBV6-6 NA TGTGCCAGCAGTCCGCGACTAGCGGGAGGGCGGGAGCAGTACTTC CASSPRLAGGREQYF
NA TRBJ1-1 TRBV20-1 NA TGCAGGGCACTAGGGACTGAAGCTTTCTTT CRALGTEAFF
TRBD2 TRBJ2-3 TRBV9 NA TGTGCCAGCAGCGTAATGAGCGGGAGCCGCACAGATACGCAGTATTTT CASSVMSGSRTDTQYF
NA TRBJ2-3 TRBV19 NA TGTGCCAGTAGTAGTGGTTTGGAACCCGATACGCAGTATTTT CASSSGLEPDTQYF
NA TRBJ1-3 TRBV5-1 NA TGCGCCAGCAGCTTGGGAGAGAGCTCTGGAAACACCATATATTTT CASSLGESSGNTIYF
NA TRBJ1-2 TRBV2 NA TGTGCCAGCAGTGAAGGGGTCAGGGAGAACTATGGCTACACCTTC CASSEGVRENYGYTF
NA TRBJ1-5 TRBV14 NA TGTGCCAGCAGCAAAGGAGCAGGGGTCGCGCCCCAGCATTTT CASSKGAGVAPQHF
TRBD2 TRBJ2-1 TRBV7-8 NA TGTGCCAGCAGCTTAGGGACTAGCGGACGCAATGAGCAGTTCTTC CASSLGTSGRNEQFF
NA TRBJ1-4 TRBV27 NA TGTGCCAGCAGTTTTCAGAATGAAAAACTGTTTTTT CASSFQNEKLFF
NA TRBJ1-4 TRBV28 NA TGTGCCAGCTCCCCAGGCTCGTCAGGGGATGAAAAACTGTTTTTT CASSPGSSGDEKLFF
NA TRBJ1-3 TRBV5-1 many TGCGCCAGCAGCTTTACAGGCACTGGAAACACCATATATTTT CASSFTGTGNTIYF
TRBD1 TRBJ1-5 TRBV19 NA TGTGCCAGTAGCTTACAGGGGTATCAGCCCCAGCATTTT CASSLQGYQPQHF
NA TRBJ2-1 TRBV7-9 NA TGTGCCAGCAGCTTAGGATCAGATAATGAGCAGTTCTTC CASSLGSDNEQFF